This T cell receptor beta chain was captured in a study of blood T cell repertoires in COVID-19. Study background: COVID-19 samples, acute and convalescent, were from the United States, Italy and Spain. From T cells, B-cell-depleted T cells, or PBMCs came the material, which was cDNA or gDNA.

Deletions cut 1 base from V and 6 bases from J, with 16 bases between. Germline CDR1 SGHKS, CDR2 YYEKEE (reference sequence). This CDR3 has 15 amino acids. In the study's own analysis: Estimates of nucleated cell counts were drawn from the amplification of reference gene primers. Generated by immunoSEQ multiplex PCR, the TCRdb table keeps only in-frame clones and is missing some. From that table come the V and J calls and clone size; the DNA was used to work out D and trimming. The sample has 93,000 or so clones, approximately 80% seen once. Sequences were obtained from peripheral blood. The clonotype comes from a human donor in a cohort sampled during active or convalescent COVID-19. The chain has TRBV5-5 and TRBJ1-2; no clear D gene. The CDR3: CASSLSPTYSNGYTF. In DNA, the CDR3 is TGTGCCAGCAGCTTGAGTCCCACCTACTCAAATGGCTACACCTTC.